A selection of T cell receptor beta chains follows, all from one sample in a study of PD-1 blockade in classical Hodgkin lymphoma. Assay: immunoSEQ multiplex PCR; the TCRdb copy retains only in-frame clones and omits some. The sample includes over 90,000 clones, 85% to 90% of them seen just once. The sequencing here drew on peripheral blood mononuclear cells (PBMCs), taken before the second cycle of nivolumab. The receptor set was obtained from a human donor with classical Hodgkin lymphoma. CDR3s include the opening cysteine and the closing phenylalanine or tryptophan. Fields, in order: V gene, J gene, clone size, D gene, CDR3 DNA, CDR3 protein. The D gene is left open where the match is weak. Size is stated for part of the rows, as once, few or many counts, or as a class when the clone is expanded.

TRBV7-8	TRBJ2-7	.	TRBD2	TGTGCCAGCAGCTTAGCCGGTGGGGAGGGCCTAAGGGAGCAGTACTTC	CASSLAGGEGLREQYF
TRBV2	TRBJ2-7	.	TRBD2	TGTGCCAGCACCTCTCTGGGGGGCGACCCCGGGAGGGACTACGAGCAGTACTTC	CASTSLGGDPGRDYEQYF
TRBV7-8	TRBJ2-2	.	.	TGTGCCAGCAGCTTAGTGGGCGGGGCAACCACCGGGGAGCTGTTTTTT	CASSLVGGATTGELFF
TRBV5-6	TRBJ2-7	.	TRBD1	TGTGCCAGCAGCTTATATGACAGGGCCTACGAGCAGTACTTC	CASSLYDRAYEQYF
TRBV2	TRBJ2-1	.	.	TGTGCCAGCAGTGCCCTCTATAGCGGTAACAATGAGCAGTTCTTC	CASSALYSGNNEQFF
TRBV13	TRBJ1-3	.	.	TGTGCCAGCAGCTTAAGGGGGAGCTCTGGAAACACCATATATTTT	CASSLRGSSGNTIYF
TRBV5-1	TRBJ2-7	.	.	TGCGCCAGCAGCTCAGACACCTACGAGCAGTACTTC	CASSSDTYEQYF
TRBV6-1	TRBJ2-5	.	.	TGTGCCAGCAGTGAAGTGGTGGGAAGGGAGACCCAGTACTTC	CASSEVVGRETQYF
TRBV7-9	TRBJ1-6	.	.	TGTGCCAGCAGCCCGGGGGACCGCGGAGGTTCACCCCTCCACTTT	CASSPGDRGGSPLHF
TRBV2	TRBJ2-7	.	TRBD2	TGTGCCAGCAGTGAAGAGGACGTACGACTAGCGGGGTGGTACGAGCAGTACTTC	CASSEEDVRLAGWYEQYF
TRBV7-2	TRBJ2-7	.	.	TGTGCCAGCAGCTTAGCCGCCGCGGTAGGGGGTTCCTACGAGCAGTACTTC	CASSLAAAVGGSYEQYF
TRBV4-2	TRBJ1-1	once	.	TGTGCCAGCAGCCAAAACCCGGACAGGAACACTGAAGCTTTCTTT	CASSQNPDRNTEAFF
TRBV11-2	TRBJ1-2	.	.	TGTGCCAGCAGCGAAGAGGGGGGCCTTTATGGCTACACCTTC	CASSEEGGLYGYTF
TRBV19	TRBJ1-5	.	TRBD1	TGTGCCAGTAGCGGGACAGGGGATCATCAGCCCCAGCATTTT	CASSGTGDHQPQHF
TRBV5-4	TRBJ2-1	.	.	TGTGCCAGCAGCTCCTATAGGGGGAGCTCCTACAATGAGCAGTTCTTC	CASSSYRGSSYNEQFF
TRBV7-8	TRBJ2-5	.	.	TGTGCCAGCAGCTTAGCCCCTGCAGCAGAGACCCAGTACTTC	CASSLAPAAETQYF
TRBV28	TRBJ2-7	.	.	TGTGCCAGCAGTCCCCTCCCCGCCGACAGGTTGGGGGAGCAGTACTTC	CASSPLPADRLGEQYF
TRBV5-6	TRBJ1-6	.	TRBD1	TGTGCCAGCACCACTAGACAGGGCCTCGGAAAATCACCCCTCCACTTT	CASTTRQGLGKSPLHF
TRBV4-2	TRBJ2-1	.	.	TGTGCCAGCAGTCGCGGAGACTACAATGAGCAGTTCTTC	CASSRGDYNEQFF
TRBV18	TRBJ2-1	.	TRBD2	TGTGCCAGCTCACCGATGGGTAGCGGGATAGTTGAGCAGTTCTTC	CASSPMGSGIVEQFF
TRBV7-9	TRBJ2-4	.	.	TGTGCCAGCAGCTTCCGGGGAAACGTCGAGGTGGCCAAAAACATTCAGTACTTC	CASSFRGNVEVAKNIQYF
TRBV6-1	TRBJ2-5	.	.	TGTGCCAGCAGTGTCCCTGAATCAGAGACCCAGTACTTC	CASSVPESETQYF
TRBV30	TRBJ2-1	once	TRBD2	TGTGCCTGGAGGGGAGCGGGAGGGCATTCCTACAATGAGCAGTTCTTC	CAWRGAGGHSYNEQFF
TRBV7-9	TRBJ2-1	once	.	TGTGCCAGCAGCCTAAGGGGGAGCAATGAGCAGTTCTTC	CASSLRGSNEQFF
TRBV4-2	TRBJ1-5	.	.	TGTGCCAGCAGCCAAGATTGGAAGACACCACCCCCGTCCCAGCATTTT	CASSQDWKTPPPSQHF
TRBV4-1	TRBJ2-7	.	TRBD2	TGCGCCAGCAGCCACGTAGCGGGAGGACCCTACGAGCAGTACTTC	CASSHVAGGPYEQYF
TRBV18	TRBJ2-4	.	.	TGTGCCAGCTCAGGGATAGCCAAAAACATTCAGTACTTC	CASSGIAKNIQYF
TRBV7-9	TRBJ1-2	.	.	TGTGCCAGCAGCTCCCGGTATGGCTACACCTTC	CASSSRYGYTF
TRBV6-5	TRBJ1-6	.	TRBD1	TGTGCCAGCAGCCCCGGGACAGGGAACTCACCCCTCCACTTT	CASSPGTGNSPLHF
TRBV14	TRBJ2-1	.	TRBD2	TGTGCCAGCAGCAGACTAGCGGGAGTAGAGCAGGAGTTCTTC	CASSRLAGVEQEFF
TRBV7-8	TRBJ2-1	.	.	TGTGCCAGCAGCTTAGTCCCGTCGAGTCGTGATGAGCAGTTCTTC	CASSLVPSSRDEQFF
TRBV29-1	TRBJ1-1	.	.	TGCAGCGTTGAGGACTGGGAGAACACTGAAGCTTTCTTT	CSVEDWENTEAFF
TRBV5-1	TRBJ2-7	.	.	TGCGCCAGCAGCTTGGAATGGTCTAGCGGAGGGGGGGTCGAGCAGTACTTC	CASSLEWSSGGGVEQYF
TRBV6-5	TRBJ2-2	.	.	TGTGCCAGCAGTTTGGACAGCCTTACGAACACCGGGGAGCTGTTTTTT	CASSLDSLTNTGELFF
TRBV14	TRBJ2-3	.	TRBD1	TGTGCCAGCAGCCTGACAGGGAGCACAGATACGCAGTATTTT	CASSLTGSTDTQYF
TRBV4-2	TRBJ1-4	.	.	TGTGCCAGCAGCCAAGGTTCGCAGGCAAGTAATGAAAAACTGTTTTTT	CASSQGSQASNEKLFF
TRBV15	TRBJ2-7	.	.	TGTGCCACCAGCAGAGCAGGGTACGAGCAGTACTTC	CATSRAGYEQYF
TRBV7-8	TRBJ1-2	.	.	TGTGCCAGCAGCTTAATTTCTCGGGTCAGAGACTATGGCTACACCTTC	CASSLISRVRDYGYTF
TRBV7-9	TRBJ2-1	.	.	TGTGCCAGCAGCTTATCGTTGGGACTGATCAATGAGCAGTTCTTC	CASSLSLGLINEQFF
TRBV6-6	TRBJ1-1	.	TRBD1	TGTGCCAGCAGTTCGACCGGGACAGCAAACACTGAAGCTTTCTTT	CASSSTGTANTEAFF
TRBV25-1	TRBJ1-6	few	TRBD1	TGTGCCAGCAGTATAGTGGGACAGGGAACAGCACCCCTCCACTTT	CASSIVGQGTAPLHF
TRBV18	TRBJ1-2	.	.	TGTGCCAGCTCACCTCTCCGAGGACAAGATGGCTACACCTTC	CASSPLRGQDGYTF
TRBV7-9	TRBJ2-7	.	TRBD1	TGTGCCAGCAGCTTAGCAGGTGGACAGGGTATCTGGCAGTACTTC	CASSLAGGQGIWQYF
TRBV28	TRBJ2-7	.	.	TGTGCCAGCAGTTTATTGATGGGGACCATCTACGAGCAGTACTTC	CASSLLMGTIYEQYF
TRBV5-4	TRBJ2-5	.	.	TGTGCCAGCAGCTTGGCTGGGGGCTGGGAGACCCAGTACTTC	CASSLAGGWETQYF
TRBV27	TRBJ2-7	once	.	TGTGCCAGCAGTCCAATAGACGCGAGGGGGTACTACGAGCAGTACTTC	CASSPIDARGYYEQYF
TRBV7-9	TRBJ1-3	.	.	TGTGCCAGCAGTTCGTCAACCACCCACTCTGGAAACACCATATATTTT	CASSSSTTHSGNTIYF
TRBV19	TRBJ1-1	.	.	TGTGCCAGTAGTATAGTAGGCAGGCTGAACACTGAAGCTTTCTTT	CASSIVGRLNTEAFF
TRBV28	TRBJ2-2	.	.	TGTGCCAGCAGTTACTCAGGGCTGAACACCGGGGAGCTGTTTTTT	CASSYSGLNTGELFF
TRBV5-6	TRBJ1-1	once	.	TGTGCCAGCAGCTTTAGGGCGGGATCGGGCACTGAAGCTTTCTTT	CASSFRAGSGTEAFF
TRBV21-1	TRBJ2-7	.	.	TGTGCCAGCATCCCGACTAGCGGGAAGTACGAGCAGTACTTC	CASIPTSGKYEQYF
TRBV6-1	TRBJ2-7	.	.	TGTGCCAGCAGTGACGCGTACTACGAGCAGTACTTC	CASSDAYYEQYF
TRBV14	TRBJ2-1	.	TRBD2	TGTGCCAGCAGCCGACTAGCGGGAGGAAATTACAATGAGCAGTTCTTC	CASSRLAGGNYNEQFF
TRBV4-1	TRBJ1-6	few	.	TGCGCCAGCAGCCAACAGGATAATTCACCCCTCCACTTT	CASSQQDNSPLHF
TRBV27	TRBJ2-7	.	.	TGTGCCAGCAGTACCCTCCCCGGGACAAGCTCCTACGAGCAGTACTTC	CASSTLPGTSSYEQYF